This TCR beta chain came from a study of T cells in Graves' hyperthyroidism and ophthalmopathy. Researchers took RNA transcripts and amplified the TCR beta CDR3 regions from them. The TCR CDR3 was amplified in a first-round RT-PCR using the HTBI primer set. Using its own MiXCR run on the multiplex PCR reads, TCRdb lists one record per CDR3 protein. The data contain more than 450,000 distinct CDR3 sequences, about 20% of them singletons. The V end was cut by 5 bases, the J end by 5 bases, with 12 bases between. Germline V lookup: CDR1 LNHNV, CDR2 YYDKDF (reference sequence). The CDR3 is made up of 13 amino acids. At least 3 on the Clinical Activity Score was recorded for ophthalmopathy patients, who also had NOSPECS grade at least 4 and duration under 3 months.

The clonotype was recovered from a man aged 35-49 years with Graves' ophthalmopathy. The V and J genes are TRBV15 and TRBJ2-5; TRBD2 is a possible D gene (5 bases). Sequenced material: blood. Here the CDR3 DNA reads TGTGCCACCAGCCGCGGGTGGACTGAGACCCAGTACTTC. Its translation: CATSRGWTETQYF.